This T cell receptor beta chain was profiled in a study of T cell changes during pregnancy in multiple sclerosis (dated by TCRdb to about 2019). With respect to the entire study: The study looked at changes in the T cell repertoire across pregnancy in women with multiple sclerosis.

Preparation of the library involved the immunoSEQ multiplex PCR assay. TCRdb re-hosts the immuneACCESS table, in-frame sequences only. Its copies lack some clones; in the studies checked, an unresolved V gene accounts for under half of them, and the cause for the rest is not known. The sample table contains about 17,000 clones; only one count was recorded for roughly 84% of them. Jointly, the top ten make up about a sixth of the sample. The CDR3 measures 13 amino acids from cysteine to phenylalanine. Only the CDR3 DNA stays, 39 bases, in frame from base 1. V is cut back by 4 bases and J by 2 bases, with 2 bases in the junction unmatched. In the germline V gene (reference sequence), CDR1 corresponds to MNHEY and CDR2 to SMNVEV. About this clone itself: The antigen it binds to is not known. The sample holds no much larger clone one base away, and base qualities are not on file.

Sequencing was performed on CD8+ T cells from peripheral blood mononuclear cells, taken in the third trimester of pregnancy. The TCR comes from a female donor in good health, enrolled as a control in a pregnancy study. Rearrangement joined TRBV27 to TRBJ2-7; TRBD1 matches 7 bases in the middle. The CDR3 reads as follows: CASSSGGTYEQYF. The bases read TGTGCCAGCAGTTCAGGGGGAACCTACGAGCAGTACTTC.